Listed here is a single T cell receptor (beta chain). Its target is unknown. The CDR3 is made up of 14 amino acids. The germline gives CDR1 SGHAT, CDR2 FQNNGV. The V end was cut by 0 bases, the J end by 9 bases, with 12 bases between. This entry belongs to a study of shared clonotypes between healthy human individuals. Study summary: Three plates were used per donor for CD4 naive, three for CD4 memory, two for CD8 naive and one for CD8 memory. General study points: Non-shared clonotypes had lower generation probabilities than clonotypes shared by all four sorted-subset donors.

The assay was carried out at the deep level. Assay used: immunoSEQ multiplex PCR; TCRdb lists only in-frame clones, some missing. The sample shows about 1 million clones, under 80% of them seen only once. Adults of Caucasian background living in Nashville, Tennessee made up all donors. The TCR was taken from a man aged 18 to 30 in good health. V and J are TRBV11-2 and TRBJ2-1, with D tentatively TRBD2 (6 bases). The sequencing sample was made of memory CD4+ T cells sorted from blood. Subset: CD45RA-negative fraction. DNA for the CDR3: TGTGCCAGCAGCTTAGATAGGGGAGGTGGTGAGCAGTTCTTC. This gives the protein CASSLDRGGGEQFF.